These 2 T cell receptor beta chains were all obtained from the same sample, sequenced in a study of beta chain features in type 1 diabetes. Expressed TCRB transcripts were sequenced because the isolated RNA had all been reverse transcribed beforehand. Repertoires were generated with immunoSEQ multiplex PCR, while TCRdb's copy carries only in-frame clones and drops some. The sample gives under 250,000 clones, 25% to 30% of which show up once; approximately 4% is in the top ten. The sequencing input was central memory CD4+ T cells from blood. The receptors come from a young man in good health.

This sequence joins TRBV5-4 and TRBJ2-7; 7 bases agree with TRBD1. From germline, CDR1 is SGHNT and CDR2 YYREEE (reference sequence). This CDR3 comprises 16 residues. The ends lost 2 bases at V and 1 base at J; junction bases unmatched: 9. CDR3 bases: TGTGCCAGCAGCTTTGGGGCGACAGGGAGTTCCTACGAGCAGTACTTC. Encoded protein: CASSFGATGSSYEQYF. Complete variable domain (other parts from reference TRBV5-4 and TRBJ2-7): ETGVTQSPTHLIKTRGQQVTLRCSSQSGHNTVSWYQQALGQGPQFIFQYYREEENGRGNFPPRFSGLQFPNYSSELNVNALELDDSALYLCASSFGATGSSYEQYFGPGTRLTVT.

This clone was seen a few times. The chain carries TRBV4-2 and TRBJ2-6; either TRBD1 or TRBD2 may fit D (5 bases each). Trimming removed 3 bases at V and 0 bases at J, with 18 bases between. The V gene's germline CDR1 is LGHNA and CDR2 YNFKEQ. This CDR3 is built from 19 residues. The CDR3 DNA reads as TGTGCCAGCAGCCACGAGCGAGGGACCGTTAGCTCTGGGGCCAACGTCCTGACTTTC. Protein: CASSHERGTVSSGANVLTF.